This T cell receptor beta chain was captured by sequencing in a study of T-cell memory formation after mild COVID-19 (dated by TCRdb to about 2021). Turning to the overall study: TCR sequence clusters from the two donors were found to be largely donor specific. T-cell clones expanding and contracting after mild COVID-19 in two donors were tracked by longitudinal TCRalpha and TCRbeta repertoire sequencing. The cohort comprised two young, previously healthy adult volunteers, one female and one male. Paper-wide results and their limitations: Balanced CD4/CD8 phenotypes were observed for clones contracting from day 15 to 85, whereas a bias towards CD4+ was observed for a second wave of clones expanding from day 15 to 37. Contracting CD4+ clones were located mainly in the CM and EM memory subsets, whereas CD8+ clones were found to be enriched in EMRA. The second-wave clones that peaked on day 37 were not confirmed to be SARS-CoV-2 specific. Some responding clones were found in pre-infection memory, which suggests that pre-existing cross-reactive memory T cells took part in the SARS-CoV-2 response. The study included only a couple of mild cases, and larger cohorts that include severe cases with pre-infection samples were judged to be necessary.

PBMCs were isolated by Ficoll-Paque density gradient centrifugation. On this clonotype: There is no known antigen for this receptor. No base qualities exist here, and no much larger clone lies one base off it.

The listed sequencing device is Illumina NovaSeq 6000. TCRalpha and TCRbeta cDNA libraries were constructed by 5'RACE with constant-segment primers, with sample barcodes and unique molecular identifiers being introduced. Trizol reagent was used to extract RNA from every sample. Library amplification was performed in two PCR steps, and a second sample barcode and Illumina TruSeq adapters were introduced in the second step. The libraries were sequenced on an Illumina NovaSeq using 2 x 150 bp paired-end reads. In the source study's methods: With migec v1.2.7, reads were demultiplexed and then collapsed into UMI-guided consensus sequences. With mixcr v2.1.11, UMI consensuses were aligned to TRA and TRB V and J templates and assembled into clonotypes. Expanded or contracted clonotypes were those called significant by both edgeR and NoisET, with noise models trained on biological replicates. For edgeR calls, the thresholds were a false discovery rate-adjusted p below 0.01 and a log2 fold-change of 1. As an exploratory analysis of dynamics, PCA with hierarchical clustering was applied to max-normalized trajectories of the 1000 most abundant clonotypes. The CD4 or CD8 phenotype of responding clones was assigned using the separately sequenced CD4+ and CD8+ repertoires. The public reads were run again by TCRdb, first through fastp at Q25 and then through MiXCR, and only productive beta chains were kept. Rows are combined by CDR3 protein, so each entry shows the most common genes and DNA. These V and J calls derive from TCRdb rather than the authors' analysis. For this sample there are roughly 550,000 distinct CDR3 sequences; about a fifth appear just once. Approximately 12% of the sample rests with the top ten.

The CDR3 covers 13 residues, taking in both the cysteine and the phenylalanine. The entry retains the CDR3 DNA only, 39 bases that are in frame from base 1. The trim is 8 bases for V and 1 base for J, with a gap of 11 bases between the germline ends. The germline V gene supplies CDR1 KGHSH and CDR2 LQKENI. The sequenced sample was PBMCs or a T cell subset sorted from them (not recorded which). This receptor chain uses TRBV18 and TRBJ2-5, with no D gene named confidently. This clonotype originated in an adult woman who had mild COVID-19 (a few samples of this study predate the infection). The sample titles of this study are shuffled in the database, so cell type and time point are left out; the donor was told from shared clones. The encoded CDR3 is CASRSSFQETQYF. The DNA sequence reads TGTGCCAGCCGCTCCTCGTTCCAAGAGACCCAGTACTTC.